This T cell receptor beta chain is from a study of shared clonotypes between healthy human individuals. Points from the study as a whole: Estimated richness was generally greater in naive than memory subsets.

Here immunoSEQ multiplex PCR was the method, and the copy in TCRdb shows in-frame clones only, minus some. The sample lists roughly 170,000 clones, approximately 70% occurring once. A CD45RA+ naive subset and a CD45RA-negative memory subset were split from CD4+ cells. With respect to this clone: Its antigen is currently unknown.

The CDR3 runs to 14 residues. Trimming stripped 5 bases from V and 7 bases from J, with 17 bases between. Germline lookup yields CDR1 SNHLY and CDR2 FYNNEI. This chain links TRBV2 with TRBJ1-2, with a possible D match to TRBD1 (5 bases). The sample was memory CD4+ T cells sorted from blood. The subset was: CD45RA-negative fraction. The receptor comes from a man in his thirties or forties in good health. The CDR3 here is CASSSSEGEAGYTF. In DNA, the CDR3 is TGTGCCAGCAGTTCAAGTGAAGGGGAGGCTGGCTACACCTTC.